A single sample gave rise to the 8 T cell receptor beta chains below, sequenced in a study of vaccination and CD4 T cells after COVID-19. No antigen has been assigned to these receptors. Documented treatment: roughly 10-day PBMC culture with coronavirus spike peptide pools or control peptides (ViraFEST assay). The Oncomine TCR Beta short-read assay generated sequence data from the DNA of cultured CD4+ T cells. One entry per CDR3 protein results from TCRdb running MiXCR on the PCR reads. The table records 9,500 to 15,000 distinct CDR3 sequences, approximately 61% of them present only once. Sequenced input: CD4+ T cells from blood, cultured in vitro. Receptors originate from a human donor who had recovered from COVID-19.

This rearrangement joins TRBV7-3 to TRBJ2-5; D tentatively reads TRBD1 or TRBD2 (5 bases each). Trimming pared 3 bases from V and 3 bases from J, leaving 14 bases between. Germline V lookup: CDR1 SGHTA, CDR2 FQGTGA. This CDR3 region has 15 residues. CDR3 region: CASSFAAGTEETQYF. CDR3 sequence (DNA): TGTGCCAGCAGCTTTGCGGCAGGGACCGAAGAGACCCAGTACTTC.

In its sample, this clonotype was seen a few times. This chain links TRBV20-1 with TRBJ2-7, with 9 nucleotides matching TRBD2. Germline V gives CDR1 DFQATT, CDR2 SNEGSKA (reference sequence). This CDR3 contains 13 residues. CDR3 nucleotides: TGCAGCGCCACTAGCGGGCTACCCTACGAGCAGTACTTC. Translated: CSATSGLPYEQYF.

The CDR3 nucleotides read TGCAGTGCCGTGGAGGGGGTAACCGGGGAGCTGTTTTTT. As protein: CSAVEGVTGELFF. This rearrangement joins TRBV20-1 to TRBJ2-2; D tentatively reads TRBD1 or TRBD2 (6 bases each). With 6 bases removed from V and 5 bases from J, the gap between germline ends came to 13 bases. Germline loops: CDR1 DFQATT, CDR2 SNEGSKA (reference sequence). The CDR3 length is 13 residues.

V and J are TRBV6-1 and TRBJ2-1, with 11 bases identical to TRBD2. The CDR3 runs to 15 residues. The germline V gene encodes CDR1 MNHNS and CDR2 SASEGT. V gave up 8 bases and J gave up 3 bases; unmatched junction bases: 6. The CDR3 DNA sequence: TGTGCCAGCCTCCGACTAGCGGGAATCTACAATGAGCAGTTCTTC. Its protein is CASLRLAGIYNEQFF.

This chain connects TRBV6-1 to TRBJ1-6; D gene ambiguous. V was trimmed by 5 bases and J by 13 bases, leaving 12 bases between them. CDR1 MNHNS and CDR2 SASEGT come from the germline V gene. This CDR3 is 12 amino acids long. In nucleotides, the CDR3 is TGTGCCAGCAGTACTGGCGGCCTTCCCCTCCACTTT. Residues: CASSTGGLPLHF.

The chain combines TRBV15 with TRBJ1-6, with D unresolved. Trimming took 8 bases from V and 0 from J, leaving 8 bases between them. The CDR3 consists of 14 residues. Germline loops: CDR1 LNHNV, CDR2 YYDKDF (reference sequence). The CDR3 sequence: CATGRSSYNSPLHF. The CDR3 nucleotides read TGTGCCACCGGTCGGAGCTCCTATAATTCACCCCTCCACTTT.

V is TRBV14 and J is TRBJ1-1; no firm D call. The ends were cut back, 5 bases at V and 1 base at J, with 11 bases in the middle. Germline V gives CDR1 SGHDN, CDR2 FVKESK. This CDR3 has 14 residues. CDR3 protein: CASSEDWGNTEAFF. Here the CDR3 DNA reads TGTGCCAGCAGCGAGGACTGGGGGAACACTGAAGCTTTCTTT.

The V and J genes are TRBV10-2 and TRBJ1-1, with a possible D match to TRBD1 (5 bases). V lost 2 bases and J 10 bases, leaving 14 bases between the germline ends. The germline gives CDR1 WSHSY, CDR2 SAAADI. This CDR3 comprises 13 residues. CDR3 bases: TGCGCCAGCAGTGAGACAGATCAGGGACCAGCTTTCTTT. It encodes CASSETDQGPAFF.